This TCR beta chain appears in the sequencing data of a study of cytomegalovirus exposure and HLA in healthy donors. Study context: Within an early data release were about 85 million unique TCRs drawn from HLA-typed donors.

Study-level findings and limits: The study found most TCR sequences rare, yet found some public TCRs in many donors. In presence/absence analyses, roughly uniform sequencing depth across donors was assumed.

For this clone: The antigen remains unidentified.

PCR involved 60 Vbeta and 13 Jbeta primers. Methods used by the authors: As a later analysis found, there were 80 million or so unique TCR beta chains, of which roughly 11 million were shared. TCRdb's copy holds only in-frame clones and misses some; the assay was immunoSEQ multiplex PCR. D and trimming come from the DNA, and the V and J calls and clone size come from that table. The sample records roughly 100,000 clones, around 71% being singletons. The TCR originated in a boy between 10 and 17 years old in good health and CMV-seronegative. Source material: PBMCs.

The CDR3 nucleotides are TGTGCCAGCAGCCCCAGCCAGGGGCTCCCCGGCAATCAGCCCCAGCATTTT. Its translation is CASSPSQGLPGNQPQHF. The chain is built from TRBV5-6 and TRBJ1-5; tentatively, D is TRBD1 (6 bases). The CDR3 loop spans 17 amino acids. V lost 4 bases to trimming and J lost 2 bases, with 19 bases between them. Germline V gene data show CDR1 as SGHDT and CDR2 as YYEEEE.